One sample yielded the 6 T cell receptor beta chains listed below, sequenced in a study of T-cell memory formation after mild COVID-19 (dated by TCRdb to about 2021). To prepare the library, 5' RACE was applied. Reads for this sample came from an Illumina NovaSeq 6000. In TCRdb, the public reads were trimmed at Q25 with fastp and aligned with MiXCR, with productive beta chains retained. Rows are combined by CDR3 protein, so each entry shows the most common genes and DNA. The sample table shows around 120,000 distinct CDR3 sequences, and about 16% are seen once. The biggest ten clones account for approximately 15% of the sample. Material: PBMCs or a T cell subset sorted from them (not recorded which). These TCRs come from an adult woman who had mild COVID-19 (a few samples of this study predate the infection). The sample titles of this study are shuffled in the database, so cell type and time point are left out; the donor was told from shared clones.

The chain has TRBV12-3 or TRBV12-4 and TRBJ2-1; TRBD2 agrees at 8 bases. This CDR3 region has 16 residues. After removal of 6 bases from V and 7 bases from J, the junction contained 14 bases not matched to a gene. This chain's CDR3 is CASRPTSGQRMNEQFF. CDR3 in DNA: TGTGCCAGCAGACCAACTAGCGGCCAGCGCATGAATGAGCAGTTCTTC.

This clonotype was observed at least ten times. The CDR3 coding sequence is TGCAGCGTATACCGGGACAAGTACGAGCAGTACTTC. Translating it yields CSVYRDKYEQYF. This rearrangement joins TRBV29-1 to TRBJ2-7; D is possibly TRBD1 (6 bases). Germline V gives CDR1 SQVTM, CDR2 ANQGSEA. V lost 6 bases and J lost 4, with 13 bases in between. This CDR3 comprises 12 residues.

This chain connects TRBV5-1 to TRBJ2-3; the D gene could be TRBD1 or TRBD2 (5 bases each). CDR1 and CDR2 (germline): SGHRS, YFSETQ. V lost 2 bases and J 4 bases, leaving 14 bases between the germline ends. This CDR3 contains 15 residues. DNA for the CDR3: TGCGCCAGCAGCTTTTCGTCGGGGCCGTCAGATACGCAGTATTTT. It specifies CASSFSSGPSDTQYF.

Only a few counts were recorded for this clonotype. This sequence joins TRBV6-6 and TRBJ2-7; the match to TRBD1 covers 7 bases. The CDR3 spans 15 residues. Trimming removed 5 bases from V and 2 bases from J; junction bases left unmatched: 9. CDR1 and CDR2 (germline): MNHNY, SVGAGI (reference sequence). The CDR3 DNA sequence: TGTGCCAGCAGTCCCGGACAGGAGCTCCCCTACGAGCAGTACTTC. Translating it yields CASSPGQELPYEQYF.

This clonotype showed up just a few times. V is TRBV6-6 and J is TRBJ2-1; D unresolved. Per germline, CDR1 MNHNY and CDR2 SVGAGI (reference sequence). The V gene lost 7 bases and the J gene lost 7 bases, with 8 bases spanning the gap. The CDR3 has 11 amino acids. CDR3 sequence reads: CASTLGNEQFF. CDR3 in DNA: TGTGCCAGCACGTTGGGGAATGAGCAGTTCTTC.

This sequence joins TRBV4-1 and TRBJ1-1, with TRBD1 identical over 7 bases. The CDR3 runs 17 residues. J was trimmed by 0 bases and V by 3 bases; bases with no gene match: 10. Per the germline V gene, CDR1 is MGHRA and CDR2 is YSYEKL. CDR3 residues: CASSQLGTEYMNTEAFF. The CDR3 DNA reads as TGCGCCAGCAGCCAGTTGGGGACAGAATACATGAACACTGAAGCTTTCTTT.